This T cell receptor beta chain stems from a study of human T cells and chemical hapten exposure listed by TCRdb under 2021. Study-level background: For sensitization, 2% DPC in acetone was applied to a 2 cm by 2 cm area of upper inner arm skin. Libraries were combined into a pool for sequencing, and differences in TCR yield between samples came mainly from small differences in library volumes within the pool. Patients additionally received weekly therapeutic DPC doses to the scalp throughout the roughly 25-week study period. The patient cohort, mostly female, included alopecia areata with under or over 50% scalp involvement, alopecia totalis and alopecia universalis. Blood samples were taken from patients before sensitization (week 0) and at 2, 6 and about 24 weeks after DPC sensitization. Patch testing was done on the upper back using Finn chambers containing 0.01% DPC, and results were scored after 6 days according to International Contact Dermatitis Research Group standards. Some 29 alopecia patients gave blood for TCR sequencing at one to four time points (pre-sensitization, 2, 6 and 24 weeks). The study tracked peripheral blood TCR repertoire changes in vivo during primary and secondary sensitization to the hapten diphenylcyclopropenone (DPC) in alopecia patients.

For this clonotype: What this receptor recognizes is not known. Base qualities are not recorded, but no much larger clone differs from it by a single base.

The protocol used for the library was RACE. The sequencing machine was a NextSeq 500. Library preparation attached unique molecular identifiers to individual cDNA molecules for quantitative, reproducible TCR counting. Both TCR alpha and TCR beta chains were sequenced from each blood RNA sample. Regarding the original processing steps: A median of about 87,000 TCRs per sample was observed, with a range of about 23,224 to 700,000. The Decombinator software suite was used to annotate the V, J and CDR3 of the TCR reads. For PS versus PT1 abundance plots, all samples were subsampled to the same number of TCRs (28,000). Expanded TCRs were defined as absent before sensitization and observed at least eight times at the 2-week time point. Starting from the raw public reads, TCRdb applied fastp trimming at Q25, assembled clones with MiXCR and retained in-frame beta chains. Rows with a matching CDR3 protein are joined into one entry that keeps the most common DNA and genes. TCRdb assigned the V and J calls; the authors' analysis was not used. Across this sample there are 370,000 or so distinct CDR3 sequences, with more than 4.5% seen only once. Of the sample, 2% to 2.5% is held by the ten largest clones.

The time point tag for this specimen amounts to: patch test 1, 2 weeks after DPC sensitization. The intended sense of this specimen's treatment or condition label: therapeutic diphenylcyclopropenone sensitization with weekly scalp DPC. Blood at each patch-test visit was drawn before the patch test was applied. Patients were considered eligible if aged 18 to 70, diagnosed with alopecia and deemed suitable for DPC therapy, and patients were excluded if pregnant. Unfractionated whole blood was collected in Tempus Blood RNA tubes, and total RNA was extracted from that blood. From the cysteine up to the phenylalanine, the CDR3 has a length of 18 residues. Left in the record is the CDR3 DNA by itself, 54 bases read in frame from the first base. V is pruned by 5 bases and J by 5 bases, leaving 15 bases of the junction without a gene match. Via the germline V gene, CDR1 is MNHNS and CDR2 SASEGT. General findings and caveats noted by the study authors: Compared with pre-sensitization or healthy control sets, expanded TCRs formed significantly more large CDR3 similarity clusters, which is consistent with antigen-driven responses. After repeated subsampling, changes were observed in the strength of the expansion versus patch-test correlation and in the threshold at which the correlation became significant. Because every patient had alopecia, a presumed autoimmune disease, the patients' immune response might differ from that of healthy individuals. The number of TCRs above 1 in 1000 frequency did not change with DPC sensitization; there was no evidence of global repertoire structure alterations. The number of PT1 expanded TCRs positively correlated with patch test score, significant at thresholds 8, 16 and 32 but not 4.

The sequence came from a woman aged 45 to 65 with alopecia areata. Some clones in this sample may be carry-over from other donors' samples. The receptor chain draws on TRBV6-1 and TRBJ1-4; 9 central bases correspond to TRBD1. This specimen was whole blood, taken in connection with sensitization to the hapten diphenylcyclopropenone (DPC). The nucleotides are TGTGCCAGCAGTACTACCCCCGGGACAGGGACCGGGAATGAAAAACTGTTTTTT. Its protein is CASSTTPGTGTGNEKLFF.